These 22 T cell receptor beta chains originate from one sample sequenced in a study of blood T cells in healthy people across ages. A second PCR of about 7 to 11 cycles used a sample-barcoded 5' primer and a J-beta primer mix. TCRdb used MiXCR to reprocess the 5' RACE reads, holding one entry per CDR3 protein. The sample has under 800,000 distinct CDR3 sequences, about 21% seen once; the top ten hold approximately 3.6%. The sequenced sample was blood. The receptors here all came from a man between 65 and 79 years old in good health.

This clonotype has only a few counts. The CDR3 reads CASRRGLAGGSTGELFF. The CDR3 nucleotides read TGTGCCAGCAGGAGGGGACTAGCGGGAGGATCCACCGGGGAGCTGTTTTTT. The chain joins TRBV2 to TRBJ2-2, with TRBD2 matching 15 bases. V lost 6 bases, J lost 4 bases, and 6 bases stayed unmatched. CDR3 length: 17 amino acids. Per germline, CDR1 SNHLY and CDR2 FYNNEI.

This clonotype was counted a few times. A much larger clone sits a single nucleotide away, making a read error possible. The chain recombines TRBV29-1 with TRBJ2-5; perhaps D is TRBD1 or TRBD2 (5 bases each). The germline CDR1 and CDR2 sequences are SQVTM and ANQGSEA. V shed 7 bases and J shed 2 bases, with 20 bases lying between them. The CDR3 runs 15 residues. The CDR3 region has the DNA TGCAGCGCCCGAAGGCCGGGACGGCATCAAGAGACCCAGTACTTC. Amino acid sequence: CSARRPGRHQETQYF.

This chain joins TRBV7-2 and TRBJ2-1, with a weak D call TRBD2 (6 bases). The CDR3 loop spans 14 amino acids. CDR1 and CDR2 from the germline V gene are SGHTA and FQGNSA. V lost 4 bases, J lost 6 bases, and 13 bases lay in between. The CDR3 sequence: CASSSRRAGNEQFF. Here the CDR3 DNA reads TGTGCCAGCAGCTCCAGGAGGGCCGGCAATGAGCAGTTCTTC.

Remarks on this clonotype: This may come from a read error, since a much larger clone is one base off. V and J are TRBV29-1 and TRBJ2-1; 8 bases are shared with TRBD1. Germline V gene sequence: CDR1 SQVTM, CDR2 ANQGSEA. The CDR3 is 15 residues long. DNA of the CDR3: TGCAGCACGACATCAGACAGGGGTAAGAACAATGGGCAGTTCTTC. This translates into CSTTSDRGKNNGQFF.

This chain connects TRBV5-1 to TRBJ1-2; 8 nucleotides align to TRBD1. The germline V gene encodes CDR1 SGHRS and CDR2 YFSETQ. This CDR3 contains 14 residues. V shed 1 base, J shed 2 bases, and the junction held 1 base outside the gene matches. The CDR3 loop is CASSLRTGNYGYTF. CDR3 DNA sequence: TGCGCCAGCAGCTTGCGGACAGGGAACTATGGCTACACCTTC. Supplemented by reference TRBV5-1 and TRBJ1-2, the full variable domain reads KAGVTQTPRYLIKTRGQQVTLSCSPISGHRSVSWYQQTPGQGLQFLFEYFSETQRNKGNFPGRFSGRQFSNSRSEMNVSTLELGDSALYLCASSLRTGNYGYTFGSGTRLTVV.

V gene TRBV28 combines with J gene TRBJ2-5; the D is unclear. The DNA end is a closer match to TRBJ2-7, so the J assignment may be wrong. Per germline, CDR1 MDHEN and CDR2 SYDVKM. The CDR3 sequence is 14 residues long. Here the CDR3 reads CASSLPRWGYEQYF. The CDR3 nucleotides are TGTGCCAGCAGTTTACCCCGTTGGGGCTACGAGCAGTACTTC.

This clonotype has more than one count but fewer than ten. The chain has TRBV24-1 and TRBJ2-1, with 9 bases lining up with TRBD2. The CDR3 has 16 amino acids. V was pared by 0 bases and J by 5 bases, with 4 bases of the junction left unmatched. Germline V gene lookup returns CDR1 KGHDR and CDR2 SFDVKD. CDR3 residues: CATSDLMASGNNEQFF. Here the CDR3 DNA reads TGTGCCACCAGTGATTTGATGGCTAGCGGGAACAATGAGCAGTTCTTC.

J is TRBJ2-2 and V is TRBV9; D gene uncertain. CDR3 size: 12 residues. Looked up from germline, CDR1 is SGDLS and CDR2 is YYNGEE. Trimming pared 0 bases from V and 8 bases from J, leaving 5 bases between. CDR3 loop: CASSVAKGELFF. The CDR3 DNA sequence: TGTGCCAGCAGCGTAGCAAAAGGGGAGCTGTTTTTT.

This clonotype occurred a few times. The chain links TRBV15 to TRBJ2-1; no firm D call. The CDR3 is 13 amino acids. Germline-derived CDR1 and CDR2 are LNHNV and YYDKDF (reference sequence). V was clipped by 1 base and J by 5 bases, with 6 bases between them. CDR3 amino acids: CATSRVADNEQFF. In DNA form, the CDR3 reads TGTGCCACCAGCAGAGTCGCGGACAATGAGCAGTTCTTC.

About this clonotype: One end of the junction varies from germline; a read error may be responsible. The chain carries TRBV14 and TRBJ1-3; tentatively, D is TRBD1 (5 bases). The CDR3 loop spans 15 amino acids. Germline loops: CDR1 SGHDN, CDR2 FVKESK. The CDR3: CASSPAGADGNTIYF. The DNA for the CDR3 is TGTGCCAGTAGCCCAGCCGGGGCGGATGGAAACACCATATATTTT.

There are a few counts of this clonotype. The chain employs TRBV3-1 and TRBJ2-3; 7 bases fit TRBD1. V shed 0 bases and J 2 bases; nucleotides not matched to a gene: 2. The CDR3 runs to 15 residues. Germline loops: CDR1 LGHDT, CDR2 YNNKEL (reference sequence). CDR3 region: CASSQDGTATDTQYF. CDR3 nucleotides: TGTGCCAGCAGCCAAGATGGGACAGCCACAGATACGCAGTATTTT.

With regard to this clonotype: Compared with germline, one end of the junction differs, possibly owing to a read error. The genes are TRBV6-2 or TRBV6-3 and TRBJ2-5; no definite D call. The germline V gene has CDR1 MNHEY and CDR2 SVGEGT. This CDR3 has 17 amino acids. The CDR3 sequence: CASSYSIIEGFSYEQHF. Written as DNA, the CDR3 is TGTGCCAGCAGTTACTCGATTATAGAAGGTTTTTCCTACGAGCAGCACTTC.

This clonotype appeared a few times. This rearrangement joins TRBV10-3 to TRBJ1-2, with 10 bases fitting TRBD1. Trimming at V came to 10 bases and at J to 4 bases, leaving 6 bases not matched to a gene. Germline CDR1 and CDR2: ENHRY and SYGVKD. CDR3 size: 13 residues. The CDR3 DNA reads TGTGCCAGTGGGACAGGGGAAGGCTATGGCTACACCTTC. It codes for CASGTGEGYGYTF.

This clonotype was observed a few times. The chain uses TRBV5-1 and TRBJ2-3, with TRBD2 as a possible D gene (6 bases). The V end lost 6 bases, the J end lost 0 bases, and 11 bases lay between the germline ends. This CDR3 is built from 14 residues. Germline V lookup: CDR1 SGHRS, CDR2 YFSETQ. CDR3 in amino acids: CASTSAGSTDTQYF. The CDR3 DNA sequence: TGCGCCAGCACTTCAGCGGGTAGCACAGATACGCAGTATTTT.

This clonotype was detected a few times. V is TRBV5-1 and J is TRBJ1-1; a possible D gene is TRBD1 (6 bases). Trimming removed 2 bases at V and 1 base at J, with 12 bases between. In germline, CDR1 is SGHRS, CDR2 YFSETQ. There are 15 residues in the CDR3. CDR3 coding DNA: TGCGCCAGCAGCTTTCAGGGGAATGGGAACACTGAAGCTTTCTTT. Translation: CASSFQGNGNTEAFF.

This clonotype has only a few counts. The chain carries TRBV21-1 and TRBJ1-3. TRBV21-1 represents a pseudogene. The length of the CDR3 is 14 residues. In DNA form, the CDR3 reads TGTGCCAGCAGCAAAGCGGGAACTGGAAACACCATATATTTT. As protein: CASSKAGTGNTIYF.

This clonotype turned up a few times. The J gene is TRBJ2-7, the V gene TRBV28; no firm D call. CDR1 is MDHEN, CDR2 SYDVKM, per germline. Trimming removed 7 bases from V and 9 bases from J, with 13 bases in between. This CDR3 has 11 amino acids. In nucleotides, the CDR3 is TGTGCCAGCACCGCCCTACGAGGGCAGTACTTC. The encoded protein is CASTALRGQYF. The complete variable domain, with remaining parts taken from reference TRBV28 and TRBJ2-7, reads DVKVTQSSRYLVKRTGEKVFLECVQDMDHENMFWYRQDPGLGLRLIYFSYDVKMKEKGDIPEGYSVSREKKERFSLILESASTNQTSMYLCASTALRGQYFGPGTRLTVT.

This chain links TRBV5-1 with TRBJ1-1; the D gene is possibly TRBD1 (5 bases). V dropped 4 bases and J dropped 5 bases, with 18 bases sitting between them. The CDR3 is 15 residues long. Germline lookup yields CDR1 SGHRS and CDR2 YFSETQ. CDR3 sequence: CASSTRHGGGTEAFF. CDR3 bases: TGCGCCAGCAGCACGAGACATGGTGGGGGGACTGAAGCTTTCTTT.

The CDR3 is CASSWTGGAETQYF. The CDR3, as DNA: TGTGCCAGCAGTTGGACAGGGGGCGCAGAGACCCAGTACTTC. The gene calls are TRBV28 and TRBJ2-5; 11 nucleotides line up with TRBD1. The CDR3 is 14 amino acids. V shed 4 bases, J shed 4 bases, and the junction held 2 bases outside the gene matches. Germline-derived CDR1 and CDR2 are MDHEN and SYDVKM.

The chain employs TRBV7-2 and TRBJ2-1; either TRBD1 or TRBD2 may fit D (6 bases each). The germline gives CDR1 SGHTA, CDR2 FQGNSA. With 5 bases removed from V and 0 bases from J, the gap between germline ends came to 20 bases. The CDR3 is made up of 18 amino acids. The CDR3 loop is CASSRWGTGASSYNEQFF. The CDR3 DNA is TGTGCCAGCAGCCGGTGGGGGACGGGGGCAAGCTCCTACAATGAGCAGTTCTTC.

This clonotype appeared many times. CDR3 residues: CASSPPGTESWAGELFF. The CDR3 DNA reads TGTGCCAGCAGTCCCCCCGGGACCGAAAGTTGGGCCGGGGAGCTGTTTTTT. V and J are TRBV9 and TRBJ2-2; either TRBD1 or TRBD2 may supply D (5 bases each). The V end was cut by 5 bases, the J end by 6 bases, with 23 bases between. CDR3 length equals 17 residues. Germline V gene data show CDR1 as SGDLS and CDR2 as YYNGEE.

The J gene is TRBJ1-2, the V gene TRBV12-3 or TRBV12-4; possible D gene TRBD1, 6 bases. The CDR3 is 12 residues long. Between the trimmed V and J ends, which lost 3 bases and 8 bases, there was a span of 10 bases. The CDR3 here is CASSFRGNGYTF. In DNA form, the CDR3 reads TGTGCCAGCAGTTTTAGGGGGAACGGCTACACCTTC.